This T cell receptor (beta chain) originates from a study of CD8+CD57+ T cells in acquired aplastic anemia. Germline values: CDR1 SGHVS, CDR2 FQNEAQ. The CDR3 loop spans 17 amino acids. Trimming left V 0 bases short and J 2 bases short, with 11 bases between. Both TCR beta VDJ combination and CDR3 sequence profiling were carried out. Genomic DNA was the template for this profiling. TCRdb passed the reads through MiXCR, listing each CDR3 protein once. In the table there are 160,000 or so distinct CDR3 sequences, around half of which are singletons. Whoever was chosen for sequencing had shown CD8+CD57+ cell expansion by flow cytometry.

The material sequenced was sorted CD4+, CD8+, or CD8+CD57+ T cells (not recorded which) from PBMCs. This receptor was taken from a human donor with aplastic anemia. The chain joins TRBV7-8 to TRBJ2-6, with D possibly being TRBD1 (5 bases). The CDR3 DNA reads TGTGCCAGCAGCTTAGCAGGGGAAGGGACTGGGGCCAACGTCCTGACTTTC. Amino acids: CASSLAGEGTGANVLTF.